This TCR beta chain comes out of a study of T cells in Graves' hyperthyroidism and ophthalmopathy. RNA transcripts yielded amplified TCR beta CDR3 regions. With the HTBI primer set, the TCR CDR3 went through a first round of RT-PCR. Each CDR3 protein gets one entry after TCRdb re-called the multiplex PCR reads with MiXCR. The data contain about 260,000 distinct CDR3 sequences, around a quarter of them seen just once; the ten biggest clones take up around 30%. This clonotype was recorded many times. Sequencing used blood. The receptor comes from a man between 35 and 55 years old with Graves' hyperthyroidism that later progressed to Graves' ophthalmopathy.

The CDR3: CATSRDYSVYEQYF. The CDR3 bases are TGTGCCACCAGCAGAGACTACTCGGTCTACGAGCAGTACTTC. J is TRBJ2-7 and V is TRBV15; D not certain. The V end lost 0 bases, the J end lost 3 bases, and 9 bases lay between the germline ends. The germline CDR1 and CDR2 sequences are LNHNV and YYDKDF (reference sequence). This CDR3 is built from 14 residues.